What follows is one T cell receptor beta chain and its context. Its antigen is undetermined. The sample comes from a study of Graves' ophthalmopathy and Graves' hyperthyroidism. Study-level results: The study's model predicted ophthalmopathy progression at 70.59% sensitivity and approximately 78% specificity. A model of 13 signatures distinguished ophthalmopathy from stable hyperthyroidism at less than 90% sensitivity and about 80% specificity.

The CDR3 consists of 13 residues. The V and J ends lost 6 bases and 4 bases respectively, with 9 bases between them. Germline V lookup: CDR1 KGHDR, CDR2 SFDVKD. The hyperthyroidism patients had a new diagnosis of under 2 months' duration and were aged 18 to 65. Amplification of TCR beta CDR3 regions used RNA transcripts. HTBI-primed RT-PCR formed the first round, and a multiplex PCR formed the second. MiXCR was run by TCRdb on the multiplex PCR reads, yielding one entry per CDR3 protein. The sample lists around 1.1 million distinct CDR3 sequences, about 40% seen once, with 11% in the top ten. Sequenced material: peripheral blood or thyroid tissue (not recorded which). The origin of this receptor is an adult man with Graves' hyperthyroidism. J is TRBJ1-5 and V is TRBV24-1; D is uncertain. The CDR3 loop reads CATSLLGNQPQHF. CDR3 coding DNA: TGTGCCACCAGTTTATTGGGGAATCAGCCCCAGCATTTT.